This T cell receptor (beta chain) originates from a study of T cell responses to AZD1222 COVID-19 vaccine. Overall study findings and caveats: Donors, mostly white British, included more females; clonal diversity was possibly underestimated. There were vaccine-associated CD4 TCRs across spike, dominant at 160-218 and 743-854. Repertoires were obtained only post-peak T cell response.

Regarding this clone: Its antigen is still unknown.

V gave up 3 bases and J gave up 10 bases; unmatched junction bases: 7. The CDR3 contains 15 residues. CDR1 and CDR2 (germline): SGHTA, FQGNSA. Assay: immunoSEQ multiplex PCR; the TCRdb copy retains only in-frame clones and omits some. The sample holds 100,000 to 150,000 clones; approximately 82% are singletons and the top ten take about 26%. Sequencing was performed on peripheral blood, taken 28 days after the second AZD1222 dose. The clonotype was recovered from an adult who received the AZD1222 COVID-19 vaccine. The chain employs TRBV7-2 and TRBJ1-6; 9 nucleotides line up with TRBD1. CDR3 sequence reads: CASSLAGQGSSPLHF. CDR3 bases: TGTGCCAGCAGCTTGGCCGGACAGGGGAGCTCACCCCTCCACTTT.